This TCR beta chain came from a study of blood T cell repertoires in COVID-19. Across the study: Sources were T cells, B-cell-depleted T cells, or PBMCs; the material itself was cDNA or gDNA.

Profiled with immunoSEQ multiplex PCR; TCRdb holds only in-frame clones, not every one. The table lists some 280,000 clones, around four fifths of them singletons. CDR3 length: 18 residues. V lost 6 bases and J lost 0; bases outside the gene matches: 16. Per germline, CDR1 KGHSH and CDR2 LQKENI. This TCR was recovered from a woman aged 45 to 65 with active or convalescent COVID-19. V gene TRBV18 combines with J gene TRBJ1-1; TRBD1 agrees at 7 bases. The sample consisted of peripheral blood. CDR3 amino acids: CASSLNSRQGRLNTEAFF. The CDR3 nucleotides read TGTGCCAGCTCTCTAAATTCCCGACAGGGCCGCCTGAACACTGAAGCTTTCTTT.